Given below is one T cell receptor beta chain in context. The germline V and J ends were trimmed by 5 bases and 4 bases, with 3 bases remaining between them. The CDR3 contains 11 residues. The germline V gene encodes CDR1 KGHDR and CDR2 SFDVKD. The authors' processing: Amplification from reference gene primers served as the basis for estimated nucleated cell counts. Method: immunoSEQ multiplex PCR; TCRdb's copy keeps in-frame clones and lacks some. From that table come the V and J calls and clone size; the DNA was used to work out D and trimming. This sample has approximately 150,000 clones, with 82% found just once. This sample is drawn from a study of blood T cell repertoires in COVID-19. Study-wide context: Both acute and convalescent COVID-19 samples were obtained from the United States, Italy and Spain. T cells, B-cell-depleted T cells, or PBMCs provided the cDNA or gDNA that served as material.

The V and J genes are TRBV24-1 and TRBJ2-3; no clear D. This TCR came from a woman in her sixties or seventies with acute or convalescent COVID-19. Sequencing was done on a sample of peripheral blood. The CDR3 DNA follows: TGTGCCACCAGTGCATCAGATACGCAGTATTTT. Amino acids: CATSASDTQYF.